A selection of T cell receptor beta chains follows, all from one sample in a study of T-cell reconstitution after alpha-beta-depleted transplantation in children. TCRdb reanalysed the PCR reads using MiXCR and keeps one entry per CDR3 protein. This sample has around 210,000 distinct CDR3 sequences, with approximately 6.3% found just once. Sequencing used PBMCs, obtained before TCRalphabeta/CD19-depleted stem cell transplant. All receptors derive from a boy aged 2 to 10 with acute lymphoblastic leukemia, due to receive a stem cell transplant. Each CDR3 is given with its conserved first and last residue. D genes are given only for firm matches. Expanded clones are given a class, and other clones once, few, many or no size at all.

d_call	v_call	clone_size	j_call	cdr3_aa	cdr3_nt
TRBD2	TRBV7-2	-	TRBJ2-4	CASSSGTSGDPEYF	TGTGCCAGCAGCTCTGGGACTAGCGGGGACCCCGAGTACTTC
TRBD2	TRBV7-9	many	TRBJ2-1	CASSRLAGLHNEQFF	TGTGCCAGCAGCCGACTAGCGGGACTACACAATGAGCAGTTCTTC
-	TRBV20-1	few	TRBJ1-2	CSARDAVAGGYTF	TGCAGTGCTAGAGATGCGGTGGCGGGGGGCTACACCTTC
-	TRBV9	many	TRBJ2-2	CASSVGQNTGELFF	TGTGCCAGCAGCGTAGGGCAGAACACCGGGGAGCTGTTTTTT
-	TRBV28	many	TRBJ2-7	CASSGPDILTYEQYF	TGTGCCAGCAGCGGCCCGGACATCTTAACCTACGAGCAGTACTTC
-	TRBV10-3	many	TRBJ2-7	CAISERDDNEQYF	TGTGCCATCAGTGAGAGGGACGACAACGAGCAGTACTTC
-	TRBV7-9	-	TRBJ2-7	CASSLDRLGPYEQYF	TGTGCCAGCAGCTTAGATAGGCTAGGTCCCTACGAGCAGTACTTC
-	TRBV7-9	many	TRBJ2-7	CASSPSQSTPYEQYF	TGTGCCAGCAGCCCGTCCCAAAGCACCCCCTACGAGCAGTACTTC
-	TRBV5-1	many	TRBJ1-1	CASSGLGRGDTEAFF	TGCGCCAGCAGCGGGCTCGGGAGAGGGGACACTGAAGCTTTCTTT
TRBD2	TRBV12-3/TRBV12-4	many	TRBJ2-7	CASYSGPGGLKQYF	TGTGCCAGCTACTCTGGTCCCGGGGGGTTGAAGCAGTACTTC
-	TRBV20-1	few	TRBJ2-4	CSARTADLAKNIQYF	TGCAGTGCTAGGACTGCTGACCTAGCCAAAAACATTCAGTACTTC
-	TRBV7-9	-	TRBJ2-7	CASSLVGQSYEQYF	TGTGCCAGCAGCTTAGTAGGACAGAGCTACGAGCAGTACTTC
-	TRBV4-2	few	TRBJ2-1	CASSRLDGSSYNEQFF	TGTGCCAGCAGCCGACTGGACGGAAGCTCCTACAATGAGCAGTTCTTC
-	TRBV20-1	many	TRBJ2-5	CSARDGLAQETQYF	TGCAGTGCTAGAGACGGGCTGGCTCAAGAGACCCAGTACTTC
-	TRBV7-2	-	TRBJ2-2	CASSLRVPGELFF	TGTGCCAGCAGCCTCAGGGTACCCGGGGAGCTGTTTTTT
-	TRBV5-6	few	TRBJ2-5	CASRQSGIQETQYF	TGTGCCAGCAGACAATCAGGGATCCAAGAGACCCAGTACTTC
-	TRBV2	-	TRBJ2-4	CASWGGQNQYF	TGTGCCAGCTGGGGGGGACAGAATCAGTACTTC
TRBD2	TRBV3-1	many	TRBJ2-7	CASSQDTSGLSQYF	TGTGCCAGCAGCCAAGATACTAGCGGCTTGTCGCAGTACTTC
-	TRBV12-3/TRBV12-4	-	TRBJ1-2	CASTLTGVTNYGYTF	TGTGCCAGCACCCTAACAGGAGTCACTAACTATGGCTACACCTTC
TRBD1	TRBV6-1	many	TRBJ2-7	CASRVQGAAYEQYF	TGTGCCAGCAGAGTACAGGGGGCGGCCTACGAGCAGTACTTC
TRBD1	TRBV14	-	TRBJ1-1	CASSPKMGQPNEAFF	TGTGCCAGCAGCCCAAAGATGGGACAGCCGAATGAAGCTTTCTTT
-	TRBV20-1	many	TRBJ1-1	CSARDPGRTEAFF	TGCAGTGCTAGAGACCCAGGGCGGACTGAAGCTTTCTTT
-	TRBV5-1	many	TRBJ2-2	CASSLSGPYPSGELFF	TGCGCCAGCAGCTTATCAGGGCCTTATCCGTCCGGGGAGCTGTTTTTT
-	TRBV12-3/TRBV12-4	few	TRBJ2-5	CASSSLGGKQGTQYF	TGTGCCAGCAGTTCCTTGGGCGGCAAACAGGGGACCCAGTACTTC
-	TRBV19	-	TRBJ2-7	CASSTRGEQYF	TGTGCCAGTAGTACAAGGGGGGAGCAGTACTTC
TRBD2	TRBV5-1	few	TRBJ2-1	CASSLGLSGSLNEQFF	TGCGCCAGCAGCTTGGGCCTTAGCGGGAGTCTTAATGAGCAGTTCTTC
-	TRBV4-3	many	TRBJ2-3	CASSRGTATTDTQYF	TGCGCCAGCAGCCGAGGAACGGCTACCACAGATACGCAGTATTTT
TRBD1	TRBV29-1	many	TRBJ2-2	CSVHRGESGELFF	TGCAGCGTCCACAGGGGGGAGTCCGGGGAGCTGTTTTTT
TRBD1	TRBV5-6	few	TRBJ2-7	CASGQGTYEQYF	TGTGCCAGCGGACAGGGAACCTACGAGCAGTACTTC
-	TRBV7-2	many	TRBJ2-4	CASSRSRPTVAKNIQYF	TGTGCCAGCAGCCGAAGTCGCCCAACAGTAGCCAAAAACATTCAGTACTTC
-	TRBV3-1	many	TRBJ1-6	CASGWTARNSPLHF	TGTGCCAGCGGGTGGACCGCCCGGAATTCACCCCTCCACTTT
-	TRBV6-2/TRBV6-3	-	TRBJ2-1	CAISRGANNEQFF	TGTGCTATCTCGAGGGGGGCCAACAATGAGCAGTTCTTC
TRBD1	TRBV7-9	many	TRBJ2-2	CASSLPPGGTGELFF	TGTGCCAGCAGCTTACCCCCAGGGGGCACCGGGGAGCTGTTTTTT
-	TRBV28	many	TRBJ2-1	CASSLSGTHKRNEQFF	TGTGCCAGCAGTTTATCAGGGACCCACAAGAGAAATGAGCAGTTCTTC
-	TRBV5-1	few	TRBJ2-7	CASSLDYPQPYEQYF	TGCGCCAGCAGCTTGGATTACCCACAACCCTACGAGCAGTACTTC
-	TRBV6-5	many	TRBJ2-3	CASSYASRPDTQYF	TGTGCCAGCAGTTACGCGTCAAGACCAGATACGCAGTATTTT
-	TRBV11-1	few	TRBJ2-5	CASSLYGTQEETQYF	TGTGCCAGCAGCTTATACGGGACTCAAGAAGAGACCCAGTACTTC
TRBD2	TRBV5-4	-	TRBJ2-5	CASSSAVRGGGQVETQYF	TGTGCCAGCAGCTCCGCTGTGAGGGGCGGGGGGCAGGTTGAGACCCAGTACTTC
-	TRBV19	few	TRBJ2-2	CASSIQAELNTGELFF	TGTGCCAGTAGTATTCAAGCGGAGTTGAACACCGGGGAGCTGTTTTTT
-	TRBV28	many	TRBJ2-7	CASSETSGRMAYEQYF	TGTGCCAGCAGTGAGACGTCAGGGAGAATGGCCTACGAGCAGTACTTC
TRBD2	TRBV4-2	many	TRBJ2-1	CASSLPLAGGGSEQFF	TGTGCCAGCAGCCTGCCCTTAGCGGGAGGGGGGAGTGAGCAGTTCTTC
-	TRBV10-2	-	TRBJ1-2	CATGQGAFYGYTF	TGCGCCACTGGGCAGGGAGCCTTCTATGGCTACACCTTC